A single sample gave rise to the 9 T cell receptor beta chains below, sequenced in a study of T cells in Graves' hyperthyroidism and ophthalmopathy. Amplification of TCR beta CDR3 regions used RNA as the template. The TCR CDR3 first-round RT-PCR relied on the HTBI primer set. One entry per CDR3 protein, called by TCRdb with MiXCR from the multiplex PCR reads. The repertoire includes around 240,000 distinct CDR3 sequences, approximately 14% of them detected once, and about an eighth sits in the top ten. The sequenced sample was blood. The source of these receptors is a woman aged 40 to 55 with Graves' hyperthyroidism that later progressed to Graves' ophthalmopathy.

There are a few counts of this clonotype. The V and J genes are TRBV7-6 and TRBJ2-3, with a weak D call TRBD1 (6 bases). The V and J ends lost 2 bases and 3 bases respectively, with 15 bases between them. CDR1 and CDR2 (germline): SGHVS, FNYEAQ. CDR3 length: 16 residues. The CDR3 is CASSLTTGHFTDTQYF. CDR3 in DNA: TGTGCCAGCAGCTTAACGACAGGACATTTTACAGATACGCAGTATTTT.

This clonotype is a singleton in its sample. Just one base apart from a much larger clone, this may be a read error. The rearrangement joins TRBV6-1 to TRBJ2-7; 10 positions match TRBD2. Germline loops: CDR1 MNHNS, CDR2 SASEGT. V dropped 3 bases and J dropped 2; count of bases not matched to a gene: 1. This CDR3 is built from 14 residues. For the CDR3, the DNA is TGTGCCAGCAGTGATCTAGCGGGGGCCTACGAGCAGTACTTC. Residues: CASSDLAGAYEQYF.

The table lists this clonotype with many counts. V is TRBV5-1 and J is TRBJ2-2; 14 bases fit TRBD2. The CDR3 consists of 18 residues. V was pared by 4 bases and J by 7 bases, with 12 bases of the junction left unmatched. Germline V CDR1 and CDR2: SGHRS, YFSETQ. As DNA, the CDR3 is TGCGCCAGCAGCCTGAAGACTAGCGGGAGGGCCCTTAGCGGGGAGCTGTTTTTT. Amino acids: CASSLKTSGRALSGELFF.

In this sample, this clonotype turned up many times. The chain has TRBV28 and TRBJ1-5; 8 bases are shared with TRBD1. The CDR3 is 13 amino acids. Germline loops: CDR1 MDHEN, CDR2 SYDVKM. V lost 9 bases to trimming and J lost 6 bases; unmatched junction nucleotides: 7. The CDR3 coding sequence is TGTGCCAGTTGGACAGGGAGGGGTCAGCCCCAGCATTTT. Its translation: CASWTGRGQPQHF.

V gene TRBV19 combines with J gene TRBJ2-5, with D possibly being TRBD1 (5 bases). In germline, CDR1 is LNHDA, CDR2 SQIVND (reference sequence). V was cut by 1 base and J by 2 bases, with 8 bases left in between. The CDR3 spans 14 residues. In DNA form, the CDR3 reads TGTGCCAGTAGTATAGGGGGCCCACAAGAGACCCAGTACTTC. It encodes CASSIGGPQETQYF. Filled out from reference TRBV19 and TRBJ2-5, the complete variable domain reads DGGITQSPKYLFRKEGQNVTLSCEQNLNHDAMYWYRQDPGQGLRLIYYSQIVNDFQKGDIAEGYSVSREKKESFPLTVTSAQKNPTAFYLCASSIGGPQETQYFGPGTRLLVL.

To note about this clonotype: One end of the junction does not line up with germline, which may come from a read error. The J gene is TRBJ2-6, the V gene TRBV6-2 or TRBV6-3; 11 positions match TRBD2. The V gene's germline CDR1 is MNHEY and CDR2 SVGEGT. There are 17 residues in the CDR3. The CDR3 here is CASRLAGVSTGANVPTF. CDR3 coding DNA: TGTGCCAGCAGACTAGCGGGAGTCTCCACTGGGGCCAACGTCCCGACTTTC.

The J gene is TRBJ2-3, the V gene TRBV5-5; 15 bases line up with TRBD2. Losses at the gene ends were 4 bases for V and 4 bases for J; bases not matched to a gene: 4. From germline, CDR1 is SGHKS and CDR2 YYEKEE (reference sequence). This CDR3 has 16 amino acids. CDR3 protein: CASSDGLAGGPDTQYF. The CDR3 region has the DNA TGTGCCAGCAGCGATGGACTAGCGGGAGGGCCAGATACGCAGTATTTT.

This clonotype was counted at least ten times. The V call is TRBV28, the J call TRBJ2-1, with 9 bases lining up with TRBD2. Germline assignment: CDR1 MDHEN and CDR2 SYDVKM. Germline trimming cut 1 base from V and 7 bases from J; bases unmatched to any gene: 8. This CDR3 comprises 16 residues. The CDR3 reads CASSLSPSGVTNEQFF. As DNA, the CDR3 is TGTGCCAGCAGTTTATCTCCTAGCGGGGTTACAAATGAGCAGTTCTTC. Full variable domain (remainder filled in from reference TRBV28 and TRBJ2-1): DVKVTQSSRYLVKRTGEKVFLECVQDMDHENMFWYRQDPGLGLRLIYFSYDVKMKEKGDIPEGYSVSREKKERFSLILESASTNQTSMYLCASSLSPSGVTNEQFFGPGTRLTVL.

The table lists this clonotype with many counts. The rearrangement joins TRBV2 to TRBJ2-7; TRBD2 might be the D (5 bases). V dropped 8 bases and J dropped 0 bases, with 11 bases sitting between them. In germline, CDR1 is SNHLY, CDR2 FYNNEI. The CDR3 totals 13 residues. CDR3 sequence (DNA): TGTGCCAGCCGGCCGGGGAGCTCCTACGAGCAGTACTTC. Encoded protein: CASRPGSSYEQYF.